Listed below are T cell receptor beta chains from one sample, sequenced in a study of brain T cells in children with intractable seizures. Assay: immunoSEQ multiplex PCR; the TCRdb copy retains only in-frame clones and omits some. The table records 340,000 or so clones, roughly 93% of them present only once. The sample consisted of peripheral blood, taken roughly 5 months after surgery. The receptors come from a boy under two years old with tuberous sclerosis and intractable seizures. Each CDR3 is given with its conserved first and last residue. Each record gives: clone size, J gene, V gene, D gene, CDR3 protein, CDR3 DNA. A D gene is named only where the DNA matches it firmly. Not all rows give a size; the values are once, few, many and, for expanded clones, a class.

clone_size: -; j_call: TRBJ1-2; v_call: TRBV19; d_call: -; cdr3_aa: CASNRQNYGYTF; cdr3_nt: TGTGCCAGTAATAGACAGAACTATGGCTACACCTTC
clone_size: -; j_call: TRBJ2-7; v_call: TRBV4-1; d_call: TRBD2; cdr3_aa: CASSQALAGGPVEQYF; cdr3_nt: TGCGCCAGCAGCCAAGCCCTAGCGGGAGGGCCGGTCGAGCAGTACTTC
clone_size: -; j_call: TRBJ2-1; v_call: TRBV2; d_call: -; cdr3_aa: CASSVGTDSYNEQFF; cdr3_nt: TGTGCCAGCAGTGTCGGGACCGACTCCTACAATGAGCAGTTCTTC
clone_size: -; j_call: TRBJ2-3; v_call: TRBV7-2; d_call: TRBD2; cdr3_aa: CASSPRTSLADTQYF; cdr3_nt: TGTGCCAGCAGCCCGAGGACTAGCTTAGCAGATACGCAGTATTTT
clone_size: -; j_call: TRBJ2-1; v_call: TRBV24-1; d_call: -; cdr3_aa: CATSDTGTGDYNEQFF; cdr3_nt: TGTGCCACCAGTGATACCGGGACGGGAGACTACAATGAGCAGTTCTTC
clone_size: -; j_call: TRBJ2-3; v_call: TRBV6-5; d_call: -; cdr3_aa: CASRGLAYTDTQYF; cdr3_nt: TGTGCCAGCAGGGGTCTAGCGTATACAGATACGCAGTATTTT
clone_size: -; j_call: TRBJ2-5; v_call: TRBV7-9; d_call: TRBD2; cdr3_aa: CASSRNSGNAPQETQYF; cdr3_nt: TGTGCCAGCAGCCGAAATAGCGGGAACGCCCCACAAGAGACCCAGTACTTC
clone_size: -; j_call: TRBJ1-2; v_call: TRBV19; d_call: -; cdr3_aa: CASSPPYGAWAVTANYGYTF; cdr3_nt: TGTGCCAGTAGTCCCCCCTACGGGGCTTGGGCGGTAACCGCTAACTATGGCTACACCTTC
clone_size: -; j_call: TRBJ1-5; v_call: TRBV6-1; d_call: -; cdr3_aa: CASSEEKVFGNQPQHF; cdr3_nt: TGTGCCAGCAGTGAGGAAAAGGTATTTGGGAATCAGCCCCAGCATTTT
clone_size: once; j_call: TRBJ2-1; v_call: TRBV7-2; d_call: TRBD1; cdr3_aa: CASSEDRGAEQFF; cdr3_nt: TGTGCCAGCAGCGAAGACAGGGGAGCTGAGCAGTTCTTC
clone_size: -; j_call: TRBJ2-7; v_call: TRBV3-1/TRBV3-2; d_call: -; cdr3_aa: CASSHRTETYEQYF; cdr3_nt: TGTGCCAGCAGCCATCGGACGGAGACCTACGAGCAGTACTTC
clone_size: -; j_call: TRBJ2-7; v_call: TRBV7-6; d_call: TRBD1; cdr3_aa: CASSETGTGRDEQYF; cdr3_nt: TGTGCCAGCAGCGAAACCGGGACAGGACGAGACGAGCAGTACTTC
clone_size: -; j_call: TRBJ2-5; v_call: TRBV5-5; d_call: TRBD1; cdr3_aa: CASSYWTGAEETQYF; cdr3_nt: TGTGCCAGCAGCTACTGGACAGGGGCCGAGGAGACCCAGTACTTC
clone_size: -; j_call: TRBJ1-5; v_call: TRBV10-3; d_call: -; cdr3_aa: CAISEISGFEHQPQHF; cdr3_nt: TGTGCCATCAGTGAGATCTCTGGGTTTGAGCATCAGCCCCAGCATTTT
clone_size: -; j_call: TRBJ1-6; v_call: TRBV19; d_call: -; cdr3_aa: CASSGGSYNSPLHF; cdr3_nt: TGTGCCAGTAGTGGGGGCTCCTATAATTCACCCCTCCACTTT
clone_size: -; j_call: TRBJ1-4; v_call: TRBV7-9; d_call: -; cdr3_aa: CASSLAIHGQLNEKLFF; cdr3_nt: TGTGCCAGCAGCTTAGCAATTCACGGACAGCTGAATGAAAAACTGTTTTTT
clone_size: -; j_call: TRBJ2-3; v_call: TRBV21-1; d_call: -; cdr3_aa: CASGRLAGEADTQYF; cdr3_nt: TGTGCCAGCGGTCGACTAGCGGGGGAGGCAGATACGCAGTATTTT
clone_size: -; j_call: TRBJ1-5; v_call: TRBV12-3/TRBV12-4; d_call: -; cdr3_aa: CASSPDSNQPQHF; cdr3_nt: TGTGCCAGCAGCCCTGATAGCAATCAGCCCCAGCATTTT
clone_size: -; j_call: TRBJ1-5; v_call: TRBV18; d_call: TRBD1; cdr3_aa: CASSPDGTGPPGGQPQHF; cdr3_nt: TGTGCCAGCTCACCCGACGGGACAGGGCCCCCCGGGGGTCAGCCCCAGCATTTT
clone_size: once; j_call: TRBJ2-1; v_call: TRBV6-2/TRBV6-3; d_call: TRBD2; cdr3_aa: CASSNLPKGLAGGPHGEQFF; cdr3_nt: TGTGCCAGCAGTAACTTACCGAAGGGACTAGCGGGAGGGCCGCACGGTGAGCAGTTCTTC
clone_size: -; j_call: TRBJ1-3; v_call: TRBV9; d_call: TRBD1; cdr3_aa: CASSVREGQSSGNTIYF; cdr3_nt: TGTGCCAGCAGCGTGAGGGAGGGACAGAGCTCTGGAAACACCATATATTTT
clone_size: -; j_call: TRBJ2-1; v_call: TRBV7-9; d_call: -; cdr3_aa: CASSFYGQVGANYNEQFF; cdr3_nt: TGTGCCAGCAGCTTTTATGGGCAGGTGGGGGCCAACTACAATGAGCAGTTCTTC
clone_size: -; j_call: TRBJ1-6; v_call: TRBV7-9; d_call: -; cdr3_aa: CASSLDYNSPLHF; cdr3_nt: TGTGCCAGCAGCTTAGACTATAATTCACCCCTCCACTTT
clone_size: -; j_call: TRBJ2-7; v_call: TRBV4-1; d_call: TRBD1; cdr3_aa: CASSQRPGTGGSEQYF; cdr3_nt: TGCGCCAGCAGCCAACGGCCCGGGACAGGGGGCAGCGAGCAGTACTTC
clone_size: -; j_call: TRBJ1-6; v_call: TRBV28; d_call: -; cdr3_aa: CASVPQGSRNSPLHF; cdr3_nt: TGTGCCAGCGTCCCTCAGGGGAGTAGAAATTCACCCCTCCACTTT
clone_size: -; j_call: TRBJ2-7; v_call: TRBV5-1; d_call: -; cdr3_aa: CASSQGPGEQYF; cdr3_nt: TGCGCCAGCAGCCAGGGTCCGGGCGAGCAGTACTTC
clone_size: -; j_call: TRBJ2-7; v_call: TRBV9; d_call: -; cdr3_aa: CASSRNEMNYEQYF; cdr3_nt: TGTGCCAGCAGCAGGAACGAGATGAACTACGAGCAGTACTTC
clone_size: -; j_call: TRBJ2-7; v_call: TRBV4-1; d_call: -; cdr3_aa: CASSQDFTRVYEQYF; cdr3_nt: TGCGCCAGCAGCCAAGATTTTACTAGAGTCTACGAGCAGTACTTC
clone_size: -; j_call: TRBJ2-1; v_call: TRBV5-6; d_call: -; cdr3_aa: CASSLVGQKLYNEQFF; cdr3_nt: TGTGCCAGCAGCTTGGTAGGACAAAAACTGTACAATGAGCAGTTCTTC
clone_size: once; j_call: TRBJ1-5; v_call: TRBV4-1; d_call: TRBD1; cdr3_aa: CASSQKRRGLGQPQHF; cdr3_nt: TGCGCCAGCAGCCAGAAACGCAGGGGGCTCGGGCAGCCCCAGCATTTT
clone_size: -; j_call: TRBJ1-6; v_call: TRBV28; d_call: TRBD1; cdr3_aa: CASTGDSLNNSPLHF; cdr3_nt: TGTGCCAGTACAGGGGATAGCCTTAATAATTCACCCCTCCACTTT
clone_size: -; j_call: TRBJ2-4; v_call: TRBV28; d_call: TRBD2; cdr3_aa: CASIDGGVPKNIQYF; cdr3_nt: TGTGCCAGCATTGATGGGGGGGTCCCCAAAAACATTCAGTACTTC
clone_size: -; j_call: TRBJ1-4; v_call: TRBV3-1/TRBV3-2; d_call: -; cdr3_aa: CASSQFSDRANEKLFF; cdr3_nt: TGTGCCAGCAGCCAATTCTCCGACCGGGCTAATGAAAAACTGTTTTTT
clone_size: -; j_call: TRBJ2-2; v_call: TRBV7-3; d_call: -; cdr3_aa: CASSLARGSNTGELFF; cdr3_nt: TGTGCCAGCAGCCTAGCCAGGGGTTCGAACACCGGGGAGCTGTTTTTT
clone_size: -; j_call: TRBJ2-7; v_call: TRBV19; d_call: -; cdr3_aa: CASSQGRYEQYF; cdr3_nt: TGTGCCAGTAGTCAGGGCCGCTACGAGCAGTACTTC
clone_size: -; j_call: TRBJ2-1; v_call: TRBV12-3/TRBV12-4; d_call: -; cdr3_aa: CASRFPGSNEQFF; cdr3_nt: TGTGCCAGCAGATTCCCGGGAAGCAATGAGCAGTTCTTC
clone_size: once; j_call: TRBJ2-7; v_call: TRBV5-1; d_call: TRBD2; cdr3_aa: CASSLSPSGTYEQYF; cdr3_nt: TGCGCCAGCAGCTTATCACCTAGCGGCACCTACGAGCAGTACTTC
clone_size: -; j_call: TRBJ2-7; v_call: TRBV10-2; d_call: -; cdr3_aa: CASKENRIYEQYF; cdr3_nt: TGCGCCAGCAAAGAAAACCGAATCTACGAGCAGTACTTC
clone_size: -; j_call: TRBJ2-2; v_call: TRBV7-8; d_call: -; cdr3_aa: CASSFPLVGQNTGELFF; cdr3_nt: TGTGCCAGCAGCTTCCCGCTGGTGGGGCAGAACACCGGGGAGCTGTTTTTT
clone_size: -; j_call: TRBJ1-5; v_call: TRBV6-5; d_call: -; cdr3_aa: CASSRRGELEPQHF; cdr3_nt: TGTGCCAGCAGTCGACGGGGAGAGCTAGAGCCCCAGCATTTT